A selection of T cell receptor beta chains follows, all from one sample in a study of T cell repertoires in cytomegalovirus infection. TCRdb re-called the reads through MiXCR, storing one row per CDR3 protein. The sample records approximately 910,000 distinct CDR3 sequences, roughly a third being singletons. These TCRs' antigens remain unknown. The sample was cultured CD8+ T cells from PBMCs, taken from culture after CMV antigen stimulation. These receptors came from a human donor in good health (CMV status not recorded). Some clones in this sample may be carry-over from other donors' samples. Each CDR3 is given without its conserved first and last residue.

TRBV5-1	TRBJ2-3	ASSKGRTDTQY
TRBV7-8	TRBJ1-1	ASSLGFMNTEAF
TRBV4-1	TRBJ2-3	ASSQAGQSTDTQY
TRBV7-6	TRBJ2-1	ASSPEGNEQF
TRBV7-9	TRBJ2-2	ATFTGELF
TRBV7-9	TRBJ1-6	ASSPRDSPDSPLH
TRBV6-1	TRBJ2-2	ASSERDRGRTGELF
TRBV19	TRBJ2-1	ASSMWGQTYNEQF
TRBV5-1	TRBJ2-7	ASSLEPTPTFPYEQY
TRBV7-8	TRBJ2-4	ASSLALGGENIQY
TRBV7-6	TRBJ2-7	ASSLETGTVS
TRBV4-1	TRBJ2-1	ASSQSDRLNNEQF
TRBV7-6	TRBJ2-1	ASSSSRTGQGVLPTRVYNEQF
TRBV29-1	TRBJ1-1	SAAGTAMRVDTEAF
TRBV7-9	TRBJ2-1	ASSSNRGIRGNEQF
TRBV29-1	TRBJ1-2	SVDKGQSYGYT
TRBV6-1	TRBJ1-1	ASTATGYTEAF
TRBV6-2/TRBV6-3	TRBJ1-5	ASSYSIQGVVSNQPQH
TRBV27	TRBJ1-6	ASSFIFDSNSPLH
TRBV11-1	TRBJ2-2	ASSLVPAPPTGELF
TRBV4-1	TRBJ2-1	ASSQVEGATYNEQF
TRBV12-3/TRBV12-4	TRBJ2-3	ASSLGFPFTGTSGGLSTNTQY
TRBV6-1	TRBJ2-7	ATTGTELSSSYEQY
TRBV7-6	TRBJ2-1	ASSLEGGGADEQF
TRBV25-1	TRBJ2-2	ASSQTSGGPRGTGELF
TRBV27	TRBJ2-5	ASSRSSGAGETQY
TRBV7-8	TRBJ2-1	ASSLAPTGRNNEQF
TRBV10-3	TRBJ1-2	ATLGTHYGYT
TRBV4-3	TRBJ2-3	ASSQDWDQTDTQY
TRBV20-1	TRBJ2-1	SASREVIAGPYNEQF